This T cell receptor beta chain comes out of a study of T cells after yellow fever vaccination. The study's findings and limits: Most clones from primary vaccination resurfaced after the booster (under 97% CD4, 75% to 90% CD8). Weaker, the secondary response had a peak occurring faster, on day 5 versus 15.

This clonotype was seen ten or more times. CDR1 SGHRS and CDR2 YFSETQ come from the germline V gene. V was trimmed by 0 bases and J by 5 bases, leaving 5 bases between them. CDR3 length: 12 amino acids. Synthesis of TCR cDNA relied on 5'RACE template switching, which attached a universal primer site and UMIs. TCRdb used MiXCR to reprocess the 5' RACE reads, holding one entry per CDR3 protein. The sample consists of more than 20,000 distinct CDR3 sequences, 5.2% of them appearing once. The sequences come from PBMCs, either bulk or a sorted T-cell subset (CD4+, CD8+, memory, or dextramer-sorted; not recorded which), collected about 41 days after the first yellow fever vaccination. The receptor was derived from a man between 18 and 35 years old who received the YFV17D yellow fever vaccine. The rearrangement joins TRBV5-1 to TRBJ2-5, with D hard to call. DNA of the CDR3: TGCGCCAGCAGCTTGGTAATGGAGACCCAGTACTTC. Translation: CASSLVMETQYF.